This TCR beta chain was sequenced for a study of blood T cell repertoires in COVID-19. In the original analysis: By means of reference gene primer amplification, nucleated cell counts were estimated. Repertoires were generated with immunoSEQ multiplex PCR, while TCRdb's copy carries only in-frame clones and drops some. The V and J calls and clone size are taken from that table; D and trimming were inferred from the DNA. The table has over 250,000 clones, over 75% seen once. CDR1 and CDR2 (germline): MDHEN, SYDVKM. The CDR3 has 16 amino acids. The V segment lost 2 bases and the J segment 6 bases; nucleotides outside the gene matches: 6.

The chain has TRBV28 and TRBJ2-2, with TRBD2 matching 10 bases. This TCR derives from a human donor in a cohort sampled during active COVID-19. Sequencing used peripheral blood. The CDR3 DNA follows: TGTGCCAGCAGTTTACTAGCGGGAGTTGTCGCCGGGGAGCTGTTTTTT. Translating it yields CASSLLAGVVAGELFF.